The present T cell receptor (beta chain) was sequenced within a study of cytomegalovirus exposure and HLA in healthy donors (dated by TCRdb to 2016 to 2017). For context, the study as a whole: An earlier analysis of 587 of the donors reported about 260 Gb of sequence data and 95 million to 140 million unique TCR beta sequences obtained from some 170 million T cells. Class I and class II HLA loci were covered by the typing at four-digit resolution. A later analysis re-analyzed previously published TCR beta repertoires from approximately 700 donors and added high-resolution HLA genotyping to study TCR occurrence patterns. The number of typed donors differed by locus: 629-630 for A, B, C, DRB1 and DQB1; 500 to 550 for DQA1; 606 for DPA1; and some 470 for DPB1. An earlier analysis of 450 to 750 of the donors used high-throughput TCR beta sequencing to judge whether each TCR beta V gene segment behaved as functional or pseudogenic. An early release covering some 640 HLA-typed donors comprised around 300 gigabases of sequencing data and about 90 million unique TCR sequences. Among some 400 genotyped donors of the cohort, an average of approximately 240,000 unique TCR beta nucleotide sequences was sequenced per donor, of which about 19% were non-productive. Because of strong linkage in the cohort, 4 to 6 DR-DQ haplotypes were treated as single units for association and clustering. Besides the first cohort of roughly 640 subjects, a separate validation cohort made up of around 120 different subjects was used. All discovery cohort repertoires had been generated on a single sequencing platform. The later analysis used no new phenotypic data to find candidate immune exposures, relying instead on TCR beta sequences and their occurrence across donors. The study combined high-throughput TCR immunosequencing, statistical association of individual TCRs with disease status, and machine learning to predict cytomegalovirus infection status. Of the approximately 400 genotyped donors, less than 90% were placed in the genetic ancestry cluster associated with self-reported Caucasian donors. A later genetic analysis took genome-wide SNP genotypes for about three fifths of the 666 donors and used that subset as a discovery cohort. The aim of the study was to test whether cataloging public T cell receptors could identify signatures of past pathogen exposure. The study used immunosequencing to profile the T cell repertoires of 666 subjects and linked those repertoires to cytomegalovirus serostatus. Donor age, sex, ethnicity and CMV serostatus were collected together with the repertoire data. General findings and caveats noted by the study authors: Only TCR beta chains were sequenced in this cohort, and the absence of alpha or paired-chain data limited detectable features. It was suggested by the authors that the approach could potentially be generalized to other disease states and immunological phenotypes. Presence/absence analyses assumed roughly uniform sequencing depth across donors, an assumption that may not hold. Correlated functional status among segregating V segments might be attributable to linkage disequilibrium, but an unknown experimental factor could not be ruled out. For the cohort, immune exposure information was limited to CMV serostatus. Compared with the approximately 710-donor mean, donors in an Asian-associated ancestry cluster had fewer N-insertions in productive TCRs, according to a later genetic analysis. According to a later analysis, TCR association rates differed among HLA loci, with DRB1 alleles showing the most associated TCRs and HLA-C alleles showing the fewest. Specific HLA alleles were associated with 15,000 to 20,000 TCR beta sequences at a false discovery rate of 0.05 in a later analysis. Because the 87-base-pair reads could not distinguish some IMGT-functional V segments, including TRBV6-2 and TRBV6-3, those segments were excluded. A later analysis found that most CMV-associated TCR beta chains appeared HLA-restricted, with HLA associations seemingly driven largely by CMV exposure. The study listed 150 to 200 TCR beta chains as associated with cytomegalovirus. A later analysis found that HLA-associated TCR beta chains were more clonally expanded and had lower generation probabilities than equally common non-associated chains. Because HLA typing was missing for some donors at each locus, association tests included only the typed subset. Several of the top co-occurrence clusters appeared to be linked to parvovirus B19, influenza, CMV and Epstein-Barr virus, according to a later analysis. An earlier analysis of 587 of the donors showed that most TCR beta V segments appeared in productive rearrangements either about 87% or about 30% of the time, which broadly matched IMGT annotations. In a later genetic analysis, a missense DCLRE1C variant was associated with V-gene and J-gene trimming of TCR beta chains, and the association was replicated in an independent cohort. While some public TCRs were present in many individuals, most TCR sequences turned up only very rarely across donors. A few of the identified cytomegalovirus-associated TCR beta chains were confirmed in vitro to be specific for cytomegalovirus antigens. Cytomegalovirus status was reported to be diagnosed by the classifier with high specificity and sensitivity in both the original and validation cohorts. The sequencing pipeline was judged likely to have produced a cluster of highly shared sequence variants as a technical artifact. About 17 rarely observed V segments, including chromosome 9 orphons, were excluded from the earlier analysis of just under 600 of the donors because counts were too low. A further reported finding was that TCR beta sequences accurately predicted the HLA-A and HLA-B alleles for most subjects in the first cohort. Assigning TCR associations to individual alleles was difficult when HLA alleles, especially DR and DQ, strongly co-occurred.

The CDR3 contains 11 residues, cysteine and phenylalanine counted. The CDR3 DNA has 33 bases and is translated from base 1. V loses 6 bases of germline sequence and J loses 6 bases, and the interval between the two ends is 7 bases. Taken from the germline V gene, the CDR1 and CDR2 loops are MGHDK and SYGVNS. The library was obtained by the immunoSEQ multiplex PCR assay. For the multiplex PCR, a mixture combining 60 forward primers for TCR Vbeta segments and 13 reverse primers for TCR Jbeta segments was used. Amplification of the CDR3 region of rearranged TCR beta genes was performed with a multiplex PCR assay on genomic DNA. The amplified TCR beta libraries were sequenced on the Illumina HiSeq System as 87-base-pair reads. Turning to the authors' computational methods: A later analysis tallied roughly 76 million unique TCR beta chains across the 660 or so repertoires, and approximately 12 million of those chains were shared by two or more donors. A nearest-neighbor algorithm error-corrected the raw reads and collapsed the reads into unique sequences, merging closely related sequences to remove PCR and sequencing errors. V, D and J gene segments were assigned by aligning CDR3 sequences to IMGT reference sequences. Each retained sequence needed at least a six-nucleotide match to both a V gene segment and a J gene segment. A rearrangement counted as productive if the CDR3 had no stop codons and remained in frame with V and J, and every other rearrangement counted as non-productive. Following IMGT convention, CDR3 was defined as the stretch from the second conserved V-encoded cysteine up to the conserved J-encoded phenylalanine. The earlier analysis of 587 of the donors excluded sequences that lacked an unambiguous match to a single V gene segment. An earlier analysis of fewer than 750 of the donors called V segments functional above 56.7% productive rearrangements and segregating when the between-donor standard deviation exceeded 5%. A statistical classification framework was developed to diagnose cytomegalovirus status using the catalog of TCR beta chain sequences. In a later analysis, V and J genes were assigned by comparing TCR nucleotide sequences against IMGT/GENE-DB human TR gene sequences. In a later analysis, CDR3 sequences and most-parsimonious VDJ recombination scenarios were assigned using the TCRdist pipeline. A later analysis defined each TCR beta chain by its CDR3 amino acid sequence plus V-gene family, and excluded reads lacking a unique V-gene family. As a way to deal with suspected cross-contamination and a sequencing artifact, a later analysis dropped hundreds of nucleotide sequences that were highly shared and had low generation probability. In a later analysis, a clonal expansion index for each public chain was calculated from normalized within-repertoire ranks of inferred template counts. A later analysis computed generation probabilities with a VDJ recombination model fitted to out-of-frame rearrangements, and checked the results against IGoR. In a later analysis, hypergeometric tests were used to score TCR-TCR, TCR-HLA and TCR-CMV co-occurrence, with a repertoire-size bias correction applied to TCR pairs. In a later analysis, false discovery rates were estimated by permuting HLA or CMV assignments 20 times. In a later analysis, co-occurring TCRs were grouped using DBSCAN, with TCRdist sequence similarity added in when clustering inside HLA-allele-positive subsets. Repertoires with fewer than 30,000 or more than 120,000 public chains, plus five repertoires with anomalous nucleotide sharing, were excluded from co-occurrence clustering. Here the immuneACCESS table is served through TCRdb, limited to in-frame sequences with V and J called. Missing clones are a known gap in these copies; in checked studies unresolved V genes cover under half, and the rest lacks a known reason. From that table come the V and J calls and clone size; the DNA was used to work out D and trimming. Per the sample table, the count is roughly 60,000 clones. Less than 4.5% of the sample comes from the top ten.

As for this clone: It lacks a known antigen.

In total, around 600 healthy bone marrow donors made up the cohort. Cohort members were all nominally healthy when sampled, although unrecorded immune exposures were likely present. The donor tested CMV seronegative and was one of the 352 seronegative cohort members. A peripheral blood sample was collected from each donor, and TCR beta sequencing was performed on peripheral blood mononuclear cells. Genomic DNA extraction from the blood cell samples was performed with the Qiagen DNeasy Blood Extraction Kit. This TCR was recovered from a woman between 18 and 30 years old in good health and CMV-seronegative. The sequence is built from TRBV25-1 and TRBJ2-3; no D gene can be assigned with confidence. The source material was PBMCs. The DNA reads TGTGCCAGCAGGGCTTCGGATACGCAGTATTTT. Its translation reads: CASRASDTQYF.